These T cell receptor beta chains were read from a single sample in a study of regulatory T cells in long-lasting Graves disease. TCRdb re-analysed the multiplex PCR reads in MiXCR, keeping a single row per CDR3 protein. The sample lists 500,000 to 700,000 distinct CDR3 sequences; 16% were seen once. A further study also used this sample, focusing on T cells in Graves' hyperthyroidism and ophthalmopathy.

Sequenced here: peripheral blood mononuclear cells (PBMCs), sampled at new diagnosis, from a patient treated with antithyroid drugs. Receptors originate from a young woman with Graves disease. Both conserved end residues are part of each CDR3. The order of the fields is CDR3 DNA, CDR3 protein, D gene, V gene, J gene, clone size. D genes are given only for firm matches. The listing skips clone size in some rows; elsewhere it reads once, few, many or a size class.

cdr3_nt: TGTGCCAGCAGCTCCATGGGGAACACCGGGGAGCTGTTTTTT; cdr3_aa: CASSSMGNTGELFF; d_call: NA; v_call: TRBV11-2; j_call: TRBJ2-2; clone_size: many
cdr3_nt: TGTGCCAGCAGCTTAGGCACTAGCAAGACCGGGGAGCTGTTTTTT; cdr3_aa: CASSLGTSKTGELFF; d_call: NA; v_call: TRBV7-6; j_call: TRBJ2-2; clone_size: few
cdr3_nt: TGCGCCAGCCGCCCGAGGGGGATCTCCTACAATGAGCAGTTCTTC; cdr3_aa: CASRPRGISYNEQFF; d_call: NA; v_call: TRBV5-1; j_call: TRBJ2-1; clone_size: few
cdr3_nt: TGTGCCAGCAAGGGACCATTCAATCAGCCCCAGCATTTT; cdr3_aa: CASKGPFNQPQHF; d_call: NA; v_call: TRBV2; j_call: TRBJ1-5; clone_size: many
cdr3_nt: TGCGCCAGCAGCCAACCTAGCGGGAGGATTTACGAGCAGTACTTC; cdr3_aa: CASSQPSGRIYEQYF; d_call: TRBD2; v_call: TRBV11-2; j_call: TRBJ2-7; clone_size: NA
cdr3_nt: TGTGCCACCAGCAGAGATTTAACAGGCAACACTGAAGCTTTCTTT; cdr3_aa: CATSRDLTGNTEAFF; d_call: NA; v_call: TRBV15; j_call: TRBJ1-1; clone_size: few
cdr3_nt: TGTGCCAGCAGCCCCGGGTTCGCGGTCACAGATACGCAGTATTTT; cdr3_aa: CASSPGFAVTDTQYF; d_call: NA; v_call: TRBV11-2; j_call: TRBJ2-3; clone_size: many
cdr3_nt: TGTGCCAGTAGCTGGACAGTAGCCAAAAACATTCAGTACTTC; cdr3_aa: CASSWTVAKNIQYF; d_call: NA; v_call: TRBV19; j_call: TRBJ2-4; clone_size: few
cdr3_nt: TGTGCCAGCAGCTTAGGGGATATTGGCGACAGCCAAGAGACCCAGTACTTC; cdr3_aa: CASSLGDIGDSQETQYF; d_call: NA; v_call: TRBV7-8; j_call: TRBJ2-5; clone_size: few
cdr3_nt: TGTGCCAGCAGCCCCGGACAGGTTGAAAAACTGTTTTTT; cdr3_aa: CASSPGQVEKLFF; d_call: TRBD1; v_call: TRBV7-2; j_call: TRBJ1-4; clone_size: many
cdr3_nt: TGTGCCAGCAGCCTAGGGATTGGTGCGCAGTATTTT; cdr3_aa: CASSLGIGAQYF; d_call: NA; v_call: TRBV7-2; j_call: TRBJ2-3; clone_size: many
cdr3_nt: TGCAGTGCTAGAGAACCGCCGCGGGGGGATGGCTACACCTTC; cdr3_aa: CSAREPPRGDGYTF; d_call: NA; v_call: TRBV20-1; j_call: TRBJ1-2; clone_size: NA
cdr3_nt: TGTGCCAGCAGTGACGGGGGCCGTGGGACAGGGGGTAAAGGGGCCTACGAGCAGTACTTC; cdr3_aa: CASSDGGRGTGGKGAYEQYF; d_call: TRBD1; v_call: TRBV6-4; j_call: TRBJ2-7; clone_size: NA
cdr3_nt: TGTGCCAGCAGCTTGTGGGAGGGGGAGACCCAGTACTTC; cdr3_aa: CASSLWEGETQYF; d_call: TRBD2; v_call: TRBV11-2; j_call: TRBJ2-5; clone_size: few
cdr3_nt: TGTGCCAGCAGTTCGGAGGGCTCCGTGGGGGAGCTGTTTTTT; cdr3_aa: CASSSEGSVGELFF; d_call: NA; v_call: TRBV28; j_call: TRBJ2-2; clone_size: many
cdr3_nt: TGCGCCAGCGGTGAGGGTGCCTCCTACAATGAGCAGTTCTTC; cdr3_aa: CASGEGASYNEQFF; d_call: NA; v_call: TRBV5-1; j_call: TRBJ2-1; clone_size: NA
cdr3_nt: TGTGCCAGCAGTTACCAGGGGGCGGGGTATGGCTACACCTTC; cdr3_aa: CASSYQGAGYGYTF; d_call: TRBD1; v_call: TRBV6-9; j_call: TRBJ1-2; clone_size: many
cdr3_nt: TGTGCCAGCAGCTTACGGGACGGGGACACAGATACGCAGTATTTT; cdr3_aa: CASSLRDGDTDTQYF; d_call: NA; v_call: TRBV7-2; j_call: TRBJ2-3; clone_size: many
cdr3_nt: TGTGCCAGCAGTTTAGTTCGGGCGGGAGGGCCTAGCGAGCAGTACTTC; cdr3_aa: CASSLVRAGGPSEQYF; d_call: TRBD2; v_call: TRBV28; j_call: TRBJ2-7; clone_size: many
cdr3_nt: TGTGCCAGTAGTATCTCTTGGGACAATGAAAAACTGTTTTTT; cdr3_aa: CASSISWDNEKLFF; d_call: NA; v_call: TRBV19; j_call: TRBJ1-4; clone_size: NA